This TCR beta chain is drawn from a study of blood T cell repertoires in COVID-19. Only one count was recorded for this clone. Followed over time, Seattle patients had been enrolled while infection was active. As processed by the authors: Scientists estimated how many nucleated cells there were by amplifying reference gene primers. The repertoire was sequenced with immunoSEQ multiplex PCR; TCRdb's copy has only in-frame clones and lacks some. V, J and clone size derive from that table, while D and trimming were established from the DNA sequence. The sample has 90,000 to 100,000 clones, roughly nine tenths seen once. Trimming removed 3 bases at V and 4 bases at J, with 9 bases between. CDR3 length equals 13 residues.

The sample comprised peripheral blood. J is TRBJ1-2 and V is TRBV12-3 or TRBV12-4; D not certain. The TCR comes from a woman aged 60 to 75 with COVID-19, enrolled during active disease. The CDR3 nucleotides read TGTGCCAGCAGTTTCGATCGCAGCTATGGCTACACCTTC. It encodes CASSFDRSYGYTF.